Listed below are T cell receptor beta chains from one sample, sequenced in a study of OX40 agonist ivuxolimab in advanced cancers. Data came from immunoSEQ multiplex PCR; TCRdb stores just in-frame clones and leaves some out. The sample consists of tens of thousands of clones, 87% of them appearing once. The source material was CD4+ or CD8+ T cells sorted from blood, sampled in a trial of the OX40 agonist ivuxolimab. The receptors derive from an adult with an advanced solid tumor such as melanoma, head and neck, liver or kidney cancer. CDR3s include the opening cysteine and the closing phenylalanine or tryptophan. The D gene is left open where the match is weak. Rows give clone size only sometimes, using once, few, many, or a class for an expanded clone.

TRBJ1-1 TRBV18 - - TGTGCCAGCTCACCACCTGGACAGTACACTGAAGCTTTCTTT CASSPPGQYTEAFF
TRBJ2-1 TRBV19 TRBD2 once TGTGCCAGTAGTATGACGGGACTAGCGGGCACTAGCTCCTACAATGAGCAGTTCTTC CASSMTGLAGTSSYNEQFF
TRBJ2-7 TRBV5-6 - - TGTGCCAGCAGCTTCGGCCAGGGGTTCGAGCAGTACTTC CASSFGQGFEQYF
TRBJ1-3 TRBV9 - - TGTGCCAGCAGCTTGCACGCCGGGAGCTCTGGAAACACCATATATTTT CASSLHAGSSGNTIYF
TRBJ2-7 TRBV21-1 - - TGTGCCAGCAGCAAAGACCCAACTAGCGGGTCCTCCTACGAGCAGTACTTC CASSKDPTSGSSYEQYF
TRBJ2-5 TRBV10-3 - - TGTGCCATCAGTGAGTCCGGGACTCCAAGGACCCAGTACTTC CAISESGTPRTQYF
TRBJ2-3 TRBV2 TRBD2 - TGTGCCAGCAGTGGCGGACTAGCTGGTACTAGCACAGATACGCAGTATTTT CASSGGLAGTSTDTQYF
TRBJ2-2 TRBV7-6 TRBD2 - TGTGCCAGCAGCTCACTAGCGGGAGGGTCCGGGGAGCTGTTTTTT CASSSLAGGSGELFF
TRBJ2-3 TRBV30 TRBD2 - TGTGCCTGGAGTGGACTAGCGACAGATACGCAGTATTTT CAWSGLATDTQYF
TRBJ1-2 TRBV5-6 - - TGTGCCAGCAGCTCCAACAGGGTCGGCTATGGCTACACCTTC CASSSNRVGYGYTF
TRBJ2-7 TRBV11-1 - - TGTGCCAGCAGCCGGGACCGTCTTGGAGAGCAGTACTTC CASSRDRLGEQYF
TRBJ2-7 TRBV5-1 TRBD2 once TGCGCCAGCAGCTTGGTTCTAGCGGGAGGCTACGAGCAGTACTTC CASSLVLAGGYEQYF
TRBJ2-3 TRBV5-5 - - TGTGCCAGCAGCTTGGGGCAGAGCACAGATACGCAGTATTTT CASSLGQSTDTQYF
TRBJ2-7 TRBV4-2 - - TGTGCCAGCAGCCTCCAGGGGGGTTACGAGCAGTACTTC CASSLQGGYEQYF
TRBJ1-2 TRBV19 TRBD1 - TGTGCCAGTAGTCCCCGGGACAGGCCTTTCTATGGCTACACCTTC CASSPRDRPFYGYTF
TRBJ2-5 TRBV28 TRBD2 - TGTGCCAGCAGTACAGGGCGGGTTACTAGCGGATACCCTCGGGAGACCCAGTACTTC CASSTGRVTSGYPRETQYF
TRBJ1-2 TRBV5-6 TRBD1 - TGTGCCAGCAGCTTGGGCCCGGGACAGGGGGCGTATGACTATGGCTACACCTTC CASSLGPGQGAYDYGYTF
TRBJ1-3 TRBV6-6 - - TGTGCCAGCAGTTACCGGGCCAACTCTGGAAACACCATATATTTT CASSYRANSGNTIYF
TRBJ1-1 TRBV7-2 - - TGTGCCAGCAGCTTAGAGTCAGGTACGCACACTGAAGCTTTCTTT CASSLESGTHTEAFF
TRBJ2-1 TRBV28 - few TGTGCCAGCAGTAAGGAACCAATCTCCTACAATGAGCAGTTCTTC CASSKEPISYNEQFF
TRBJ1-5 TRBV4-1 - - TGCGCCAGCAGCCAAGAACCTGACCAGCCCCAGCATTTT CASSQEPDQPQHF
TRBJ2-2 TRBV5-4 TRBD2 - TGTGCCAGCAGCTTGGGAGGGACTAGCGGGAGATACCATGGGGAGCTGTTTTTT CASSLGGTSGRYHGELFF
TRBJ1-1 TRBV10-2 - - TGCGCCAGCAGCGTCGACAAGATGAACACTGAAGCTTTCTTT CASSVDKMNTEAFF
TRBJ1-1 TRBV6-5 TRBD1 - TGTGCCAGCAGTTCTCCGGGACAGTCGTTCTATGGAGCTTTCTTT CASSSPGQSFYGAFF
TRBJ2-2 TRBV4-1 - - TGCGCCAGCAGCCAGGAACCGGGACCCGGGGAGCTGTTTTTT CASSQEPGPGELFF
TRBJ2-2 TRBV27 - - TGTGCCAGCTCCCATACTACCGGGGAGCTGTTTTTT CASSHTTGELFF
TRBJ1-3 TRBV14 - once TGTGCCAGCAGCCAAGAAATCAGCCAGGTGAGCTCTGGAAACACCATATATTTT CASSQEISQVSSGNTIYF
TRBJ2-1 TRBV7-8 - - TGTGCCAGCAGCTGGGACCGGGACCTACAGCTGGGCAAGCCTAATAATGAGCAGTTCTTC CASSWDRDLQLGKPNNEQFF
TRBJ2-3 TRBV7-3 - - TGTGCCAGCAGCGCCCGGTGGGAGAAGGGGACAGATACGCAGTATTTT CASSARWEKGTDTQYF
TRBJ2-5 TRBV2 - few TGTGCCAGATCTGCTCCGGGGCCAGGAGCCCAGTACTTC CARSAPGPGAQYF
TRBJ2-7 TRBV5-6 TRBD2 once TGTGCCAGCAGCTTTGGCCTAGCGGGAGAGACCTACGAGCAGTACTTC CASSFGLAGETYEQYF
TRBJ2-1 TRBV19 TRBD1 - TGTGCCAGTAGTATAGATGGGACAGGCTACAATGAGCAGTTCTTC CASSIDGTGYNEQFF
TRBJ2-7 TRBV11-2 - - TGTGCCAGCAGCTTAGGAAGGAGCGGGTCCACCTACGAGCAGTACTTC CASSLGRSGSTYEQYF